These T cell receptor beta chains were read from a single sample in a study of blood T cell repertoires in COVID-19. This table comes from immunoSEQ multiplex PCR, and its TCRdb copy is limited to in-frame clones, with some not included. The sample includes 55,000 to 80,000 clones, around nine tenths seen only once; the top ten take 1% to 1.5%. Sequences were obtained from peripheral blood. The receptors here all came from a woman aged 55-69 years with acute or convalescent COVID-19. The CDR3 runs from the conserved cysteine through the conserved F or W. A D gene is named only where the DNA matches it firmly. Not all rows give a size; the values are once, few, many and, for expanded clones, a class.

cdr3_nt | cdr3_aa | j_call | clone_size | d_call | v_call
TGTGCCAGCAGCCAAGCCAGGGGCAGCACCGGGGAGCTGTTTTTT | CASSQARGSTGELFF | TRBJ2-2 | - | - | TRBV4-2
TGTGCCTGGAGCCGACAGTCTCGTTCACCCCTCCACTTT | CAWSRQSRSPLHF | TRBJ1-6 | - | - | TRBV30
TGTGCCAGCAGCTTAGATCTCGGGGAGCTGTTTTTT | CASSLDLGELFF | TRBJ2-2 | - | - | TRBV11-2
TGTGCCACCAGCAGAGATAGAGGCGAGACCCAGTACTTC | CATSRDRGETQYF | TRBJ2-5 | - | - | TRBV15
TGCGCCAGCAGCCCTTGGCGATCGGAACAGGGGGCCGATACGCAGTATTTT | CASSPWRSEQGADTQYF | TRBJ2-3 | - | TRBD1 | TRBV5-1
TGTGCCAGCAGCCGAGAAGGGGGCTCTGGGGCCAACGTCCTGACTTTC | CASSREGGSGANVLTF | TRBJ2-6 | few | - | TRBV9
TGTGCCAGCAGTGTCTACCGGGACAGGAGCACAGATACGCAGTATTTT | CASSVYRDRSTDTQYF | TRBJ2-3 | - | TRBD1 | TRBV6-1
TGTGCCAGCAGCCCCACCCGGGGGGGGTCCTACAATGAGCAGTTCTTC | CASSPTRGGSYNEQFF | TRBJ2-1 | - | TRBD2 | TRBV3-1/TRBV3-2
TGTGCCAGCAGCCAAGAGGGAGGACCACCGTCCTACAATGAGCAGTTCTTC | CASSQEGGPPSYNEQFF | TRBJ2-1 | - | - | TRBV3-1/TRBV3-2
TGTGCCAGCAGCGTAACTAGCGGGGGCACAGATACGCAGTATTTT | CASSVTSGGTDTQYF | TRBJ2-3 | - | TRBD2 | TRBV9
TGTGCCAGCAGCTCCCGGACAGGGGGAAGGAGTACCGGGGAGCTGTTTTTT | CASSSRTGGRSTGELFF | TRBJ2-2 | once | TRBD1 | TRBV7-9
TGTGCCAGCAGCTATCCCCAAGAGACCCAGTACTTC | CASSYPQETQYF | TRBJ2-5 | - | - | TRBV6-5
TGTGCCAGCAGTGGGAGCGGGAGGCCCCCCAATGAGCAGTTCTTC | CASSGSGRPPNEQFF | TRBJ2-1 | once | TRBD2 | TRBV27
TGTGCCAGCAGCTCTCAGTCATTCTCTGGGGCCAACGTCCTGACTTTC | CASSSQSFSGANVLTF | TRBJ2-6 | - | - | TRBV7-3
TGTGCCAGTCGGCGGGAGCCTGGCTGGAGGGCTGAAGCTTTCTTT | CASRREPGWRAEAFF | TRBJ1-1 | - | - | TRBV19
TGCGCCAGCAGTCAGACAGGGAACTATGGCTACACCTTC | CASSQTGNYGYTF | TRBJ1-2 | few | TRBD1 | TRBV5-1
TGCGCCAGCAGCTTGGCCAAACTACAAGAGACCCAGTACTTC | CASSLAKLQETQYF | TRBJ2-5 | - | - | TRBV5-1
TGTGCCATCAGTGAGTCTAGGGTCACTAGTGAAGCTTTCTTT | CAISESRVTSEAFF | TRBJ1-1 | - | - | TRBV10-3
TGTGCCACCAGCAGGCTAGACGAGACCCAGTACTTC | CATSRLDETQYF | TRBJ2-5 | - | - | TRBV15
TGTGCCAGCAGGGGACAGGACACAACTAATGAAAAACTGTTTTTT | CASRGQDTTNEKLFF | TRBJ1-4 | few | TRBD1 | TRBV25-1
TGTGCCATTGCCAGAGCAGGGGAGATTGAGACCCAGTACTTC | CAIARAGEIETQYF | TRBJ2-5 | - | - | TRBV27
TGTGCCAGCAGCTTAGGGGACAGTCGTTCACCCCTCCACTTT | CASSLGDSRSPLHF | TRBJ1-6 | many | TRBD1 | TRBV7-2
TGTGCCTGGAGCCGGGGGGCCTCGAGCTATGGCTACACCTTC | CAWSRGASSYGYTF | TRBJ1-2 | - | - | TRBV30
TGTGCCAGCACACTAGCGGGGGGCGCAGATACGCAGTATTTT | CASTLAGGADTQYF | TRBJ2-3 | - | TRBD2 | TRBV9
TGTGCTAGTGGACCCGATCGGGGGGCCAATTCACCCCTCCACTTT | CASGPDRGANSPLHF | TRBJ1-6 | - | - | TRBV12-5
TGTGCCAGCAGCCGCTTGGCAAGCGGAGACACTGAAGCTTTCTTT | CASSRLASGDTEAFF | TRBJ1-1 | - | - | TRBV2
TGTGCCAGCAGTGAAGCTCAGGTCCCTGAAGCTTTCTTT | CASSEAQVPEAFF | TRBJ1-1 | - | - | TRBV6-1
TGTGCCAGCAGCCCGGACACCCCTATAGGGGCCAACGTCCTGACTTTC | CASSPDTPIGANVLTF | TRBJ2-6 | - | - | TRBV7-9
TGCAGCTCCATGGGACTAGGGTCCTACAATGAGCAGTTCTTC | CSSMGLGSYNEQFF | TRBJ2-1 | - | TRBD2 | TRBV29-1
TGTGCCAGCAGTCCCCTCGGTGGGGGGGAGATAAACTCTTGGGAGACCCAGTACTTC | CASSPLGGGEINSWETQYF | TRBJ2-5 | - | TRBD2 | TRBV27
TGTGCCAGCAGCCTGGGACTTCTCCAAGAGACCCAGTACTTC | CASSLGLLQETQYF | TRBJ2-5 | - | - | TRBV11-2
TGTGCCAGCAGAACCGGACAGGGGGCCGGAGGCTACACCTTC | CASRTGQGAGGYTF | TRBJ1-2 | - | TRBD1 | TRBV6-5
TGCAGTGCTAGTGGAGGGAGGGTGAATGAAAAACTGTTTTTT | CSASGGRVNEKLFF | TRBJ1-4 | - | - | TRBV20-1
TGTGCCAGCAGCCCGCGGGGGCAAAGCAATCAGCCCCAGCATTTT | CASSPRGQSNQPQHF | TRBJ1-5 | - | - | TRBV6-2/TRBV6-3
TGTGCCATCAGTGAGTCAAGCGAATCAGATACGCAGTATTTT | CAISESSESDTQYF | TRBJ2-3 | - | - | TRBV10-3
TGTGCCAGCAGCCCCCAGGGCAGGTATGGCTACACCTTC | CASSPQGRYGYTF | TRBJ1-2 | - | - | TRBV7-9
TGTGCCAGCAGCCAAATGCGGGGGGGCCGAGAGACCCAGTACTTC | CASSQMRGGRETQYF | TRBJ2-5 | - | TRBD2 | TRBV3-1/TRBV3-2
TGTGCCAGCAGCCCCGACAGGGGGAGCTCCTATAATTCACCCCTCCACTTT | CASSPDRGSSYNSPLHF | TRBJ1-6 | - | TRBD1 | TRBV7-2
TGTGCCACCTACTCAGACAGGAACACTGAAGCTTTCTTT | CATYSDRNTEAFF | TRBJ1-1 | - | - | TRBV15
TGTGCCAGCAGTTTCGTACAGTCTAATTCACCCCTCCACTTT | CASSFVQSNSPLHF | TRBJ1-6 | - | - | TRBV27
TGTGCCAGTAGAGCGCCGAGCGGGGGGAACTCTGGGGCCAACGTCCTGACTTTC | CASRAPSGGNSGANVLTF | TRBJ2-6 | - | TRBD2 | TRBV19
TGTGCCACCCGCGCAGGGGGAGATGGCTACACCTTC | CATRAGGDGYTF | TRBJ1-2 | - | TRBD1 | TRBV24-1
TGTGCCAGCAGTGAAAGCCCCGGGGGAGGAGAGACCCAGTACTTC | CASSESPGGGETQYF | TRBJ2-5 | - | - | TRBV2
TGTGCCAGCAGACCAGGGAGGTTGAACACTGAAGCTTTCTTT | CASRPGRLNTEAFF | TRBJ1-1 | few | - | TRBV7-8
TGCAGCGTGGGGTCAGGGACTCTGGGATATGGCTACACCTTC | CSVGSGTLGYGYTF | TRBJ1-2 | - | - | TRBV29-1
TGTGCCAGCAGCCTCCCCGGTGCGGGCTATGGCTACACCTTC | CASSLPGAGYGYTF | TRBJ1-2 | - | - | TRBV5-4
TGTGCCAGCAGCGGCAGCGAAACACACACTGAAGCTTTCTTT | CASSGSETHTEAFF | TRBJ1-1 | - | - | TRBV3-1/TRBV3-2
TGTGCCAGCAGCCTAAGGGGGTCCGGGGAGCTGTTTTTT | CASSLRGSGELFF | TRBJ2-2 | - | - | TRBV3-1/TRBV3-2
TGTGCCAGCAGCCCAGGGCAGGGGGCGGCGAACACTGAAGCTTTCTTT | CASSPGQGAANTEAFF | TRBJ1-1 | - | TRBD1 | TRBV11-1
TGCACCAGCAGCCAAGATGGCAAGACCCAGTACTTC | CTSSQDGKTQYF | TRBJ2-5 | - | - | TRBV1
TGTGCCAGCTCACAGGCGCCCCTAGCGAGAGGGGAGACCCAGTACTTC | CASSQAPLARGETQYF | TRBJ2-5 | - | - | TRBV18
TGTGCCAGCAACCGGGACAGGGGAATATCCGGGGAGCTGTTTTTT | CASNRDRGISGELFF | TRBJ2-2 | - | TRBD1 | TRBV6-6
TGTGCCAGCAGCGCCCTAGCGGCTAGCACAGATACGCAGTATTTT | CASSALAASTDTQYF | TRBJ2-3 | once | TRBD2 | TRBV9
TGTGCCAGCAGCTGTTACCGACAGGGATCGAACACTGAAGCTTTCTTT | CASSCYRQGSNTEAFF | TRBJ1-1 | once | - | TRBV21-1